This TCR beta chain derives from a study of T cells after yellow fever vaccination. Each CDR3 protein is one row after TCRdb ran MiXCR on the 5' RACE reads. The table shows about 340,000 distinct CDR3 sequences, with over 8% occurring only once. Between the trimmed V and J ends, which lost 3 bases and 8 bases, there was a span of 8 bases. CDR3 length: 12 amino acids. Per the germline V gene, CDR1 is MDHEN and CDR2 is SYDVKM. This clonotype appeared a few times. The antigen is not known. Findings and caveats of the study: Faster peaking, at day 5 versus 15, marked a secondary response that was weaker.

The receptor's source is a man aged 18-30 years who received the YFV17D yellow fever vaccine. Sequencing was performed on PBMCs, taken on the day of the first yellow fever vaccination. The chain combines TRBV28 with TRBJ2-4; D is uncertain. CDR3 DNA sequence: TGTGCCAGCAGTTTGACAAGCTACATTCAGTACTTC. It yields the protein CASSLTSYIQYF.